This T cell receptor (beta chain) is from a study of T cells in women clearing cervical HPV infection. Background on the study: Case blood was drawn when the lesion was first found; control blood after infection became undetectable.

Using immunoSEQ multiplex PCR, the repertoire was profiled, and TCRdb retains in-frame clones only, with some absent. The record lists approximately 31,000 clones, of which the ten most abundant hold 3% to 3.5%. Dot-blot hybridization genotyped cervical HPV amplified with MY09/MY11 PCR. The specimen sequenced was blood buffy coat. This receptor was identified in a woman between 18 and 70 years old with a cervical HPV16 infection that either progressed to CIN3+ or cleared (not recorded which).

The CDR3 DNA, read in part, is TGTGCCAGCAGCTTATATGTGGAGACC. Residues: CASSLYVET. From start to end, the CDR3 is CASSLYVETQYF. The V call is TRBV7-6, the J call TRBJ2-5; the D is unclear. With the read ending 3 residues before the CDR3 end, the germline J gene is used to fill in that end. Germline loops: CDR1 SGHVS, CDR2 FNYEAQ. CDR3 length equals 12 residues. V lost 2 bases, J lost 5 bases, and 6 bases lay in between.